This T cell receptor beta chain was sequenced in a study of vaccination and CD4 T cells after COVID-19 (dated by TCRdb to 2022 to 2024). Background on the whole study: SARS-CoV-2 positivity had been established in the convalescent patients by nasal swab PCR, and mild disease was recorded in roughly ten of these patients and severe disease in one. Post-COVID blood samples were collected from convalescent patients a median of approximately 93 days after diagnosis, with a range of roughly 30 to 161 days. The convalescent cohort comprised six males and four females, including two Hispanic individuals, seven Caucasians, two Asians and one multiracial person. In control cultures, a CEFX viral epitope pool was used as positive control, an HIV-1 Nef peptide pool was used as negative control, or no peptide was added. In ten to eleven COVID-19 convalescent patients and several infection-naive healthy vaccine recipients, researchers compared the spike-specific CD4+ TCR repertoire from before mRNA vaccination with the repertoire from after. Two doses of either the Pfizer-BioNTech BNT162b2 vaccine (n=8) or the Moderna mRNA-1273 vaccine (n=2) were administered to participants. Post-vaccine blood samples were taken a median of 72 days after the second vaccine dose, with a range of about 14 to 241 days. For stimulating the cultures, overlapping spike peptide pools were used, derived from SARS-CoV-2 as well as from the common cold coronaviruses HCoV-NL63, HCoV-OC43 and HCoV-229E. The investigation overall reported the following: The median count of SARS-CoV-2-reactive clonotypes went up from under 25 after infection to a few dozen after vaccination, although the change was not significant. In convalescent patients, a median about 84% of post-vaccine SARS-CoV-2-reactive clones were detected only after vaccination, and vaccine-specific priming was suggested by this finding. Relatively few convalescent patients were included in the study, and early timepoints after natural infection were not analyzed. Of the vaccine-specific clones in convalescent patients, 304 of 307, or nearly all, reacted only to SARS-CoV-2 spike and did not cross-react with common cold coronaviruses.

Concerning this clonotype: Its cognate antigen has yet to be identified. Base qualities were left out, and no much larger clone turns up one base away.

In light of the paper, this sample's treatment or condition label describes: roughly 10-day PBMC culture with coronavirus spike peptide pools or control peptides (ViraFEST assay). The ViraFEST assay was used in the study, in which antigen-specific T cells were expanded with peptide pools and expanded clonotypes were subsequently identified by TCR sequencing. Positive SARS-CoV-2 PCR tests in the convalescent patients dated from March to December 2020, before Alpha, Beta and Delta variants emerged in the United States. More than 1.5 million PBMCs per well were cultured in IMDM with roughly 5.5% human AB serum and 8 to 10 IU/ml IL-2, plus 10 ug/ml peptide pools. Half of the culture medium was replaced with fresh IL-2-containing medium on days 3 and 7. Once the cells had been in culture for 9 to 10 days, the EasySep CD4+ T cell isolation kit was used to isolate CD4+ T cells by negative selection. Ficoll-Paque Plus gradient centrifugation was used to isolate PBMCs from whole blood, and the isolated PBMCs were then either used fresh or cryopreserved at -140C. Each culture condition was generally run in triplicate wells.

Preparation of the library involved PCR. DNA from cultured CD4+ T cells underwent TCR sequencing with the Oncomine TCR Beta short-read assay at the Johns Hopkins FTIC core. The QIAamp micro DNA kit was used to extract genomic DNA from the cultured CD4+ T cells. Oncomine TCR Beta libraries made from cultured CD4+ T cells were pooled using unique dual indexes and sequenced on an Illumina iSeq 100. In the paper's pipeline: Non-productive sequences were removed, and CDR3s not starting with C, not ending with F or W, or shorter than 7 amino acids were discarded. The MANAFEST web application identified antigen-specific clonotypes by comparing peptide-stimulated wells against reference wells and other culture wells. For a clone to be called positive, the clone needed an FDR below 0.05, an odds ratio above 5, and a productive frequency above 0.1% in at least two of three replicate wells. Clonotypes that were significantly expanded in both SARS-CoV-2 spike wells and at least one common cold coronavirus spike condition were defined as cross-reactive. Similarity between CDR3 sequences was evaluated in R version 3.6.1 using Levenshtein distances (stringdist) and unrooted phylogenetic trees (ape). The public reads were run again by TCRdb, first through fastp at Q25 and then through MiXCR, and only productive beta chains were kept. Each CDR3 protein gets just one entry, which takes the most common genes and DNA from the rows behind it. The V and J calls follow TCRdb's processing rather than the paper's. This sample is represented by roughly 15,000 distinct CDR3 sequences; 51% of them were singletons. The top ten constitute around 14% of the sample.

Germline trimming amounts to 5 bases on V and 4 bases on J, with 15 as the count of junction bases outside the gene matches. CDR1 is given as SGHVS and CDR2 as FQNEAQ, both from the germline V gene. Including cysteine and phenylalanine, the CDR3 has 18 amino acids. Only the CDR3 DNA is retained, 54 bases long and in frame from the first base. The specimen sequenced was CD4+ T cells from blood, cultured in vitro. The rearranged chain carries TRBV7-8 and TRBJ2-2; TRBD2 lines up with 8 middle nucleotides. The sequence was collected from a human donor who had recovered from COVID-19. For the CDR3, the sequence is CASSAGVGSGGTTGELFF. The DNA sequence is TGTGCCAGCAGCGCAGGGGTCGGCAGCGGGGGAACCACCGGGGAGCTGTTTTTT.